The 26 T cell receptor beta chains below were found in one sample sequenced in a study of PD-1 blockade in classical Hodgkin lymphoma. Every one of the patients relapsed after autologous stem cell transplantation (brentuximab vedotin exposure was variable). Some clones are missing from TCRdb's copy, which holds only in-frame ones; the method was immunoSEQ multiplex PCR. Seen here are about 41,000 clones, about 74% observed once, and the top ten hold 20% to 25%. The sample in question was peripheral blood mononuclear cells (PBMCs), obtained at baseline. The receptors derive from a human donor with classical Hodgkin lymphoma.

This rearrangement joins TRBV6-5 to TRBJ1-2; TRBD1 matches 9 bases. Germline CDR1 reads MNHEY; CDR2 reads SVGAGI. The CDR3 length is 15 residues. Losses at the gene ends were 0 bases for V and 8 bases for J; bases not matched to a gene: 7. The CDR3, as DNA: TGTGCCAGCAGTTACTCCTTTCGGACAGGGGACGGCTACACCTTC. It encodes CASSYSFRTGDGYTF.

V usage is TRBV5-1 and J usage is TRBJ2-7; unclear D gene. V was shortened by 0 bases and J by 1 base, with 23 bases between the two germline ends. The CDR3 sequence is 19 residues long. Germline V lookup: CDR1 SGHRS, CDR2 YFSETQ. CDR3 protein: CASSLVLWAHNPPSYEQYF. CDR3 nucleotide sequence: TGCGCCAGCAGCTTGGTCCTCTGGGCCCATAACCCACCATCCTACGAGCAGTACTTC. Filled out from reference TRBV5-1 and TRBJ2-7, the complete variable domain reads KAGVTQTPRYLIKTRGQQVTLSCSPISGHRSVSWYQQTPGQGLQFLFEYFSETQRNKGNFPGRFSGRQFSNSRSEMNVSTLELGDSALYLCASSLVLWAHNPPSYEQYFGPGTRLTVT.

This clone was picked up a small number of times. This sequence joins TRBV14 and TRBJ2-7; 8 bases are shared with TRBD1. CDR3 length equals 15 residues. Per germline, CDR1 SGHDN and CDR2 FVKESK. Trimming at V came to 1 base and at J to 0 bases, leaving 2 bases not matched to a gene. The CDR3 sequence is CASSQGQGPSYEQYF. The CDR3 DNA follows: TGTGCCAGCAGCCAAGGACAGGGGCCCTCCTACGAGCAGTACTTC.

This chain uses TRBV11-3 with TRBJ2-2; 8 positions match TRBD2. This CDR3 has 14 amino acids. The J segment lost 3 bases and the V segment lost 3 bases, leaving 0 bases of the junction unmatched. Germline lookup yields CDR1 SGHNT and CDR2 YENEEA. The CDR3 reads CASSFGRDTGELFF. In nucleotides, the CDR3 is TGTGCCAGCAGCTTCGGGAGGGACACCGGGGAGCTGTTTTTT.

The V and J genes are TRBV7-9 and TRBJ1-4; D gene unclear. CDR3 length: 14 residues. V was pared by 1 base and J by 6 bases, with 9 bases between. Germline V lookup: CDR1 SEHNR, CDR2 FQNEAQ (reference sequence). The CDR3 sequence: CASSLGSADEKLFF. For the CDR3, the DNA is TGTGCCAGCAGCTTAGGCTCCGCAGATGAAAAACTGTTTTTT.

The genes are TRBV25-1 and TRBJ1-4, with 9 bases identical to TRBD1. The CDR3 consists of 14 residues. The V and J ends lost 4 bases and 7 bases, in that order; junction bases with no gene match: 4. CDR1 and CDR2 (germline): MGHDK, SYGVNS. For the CDR3, the DNA is TGTGCCAGCAGTGTTACAGGGGGCGGTGAAAAACTGTTTTTT. Translation: CASSVTGGGEKLFF.

The V gene is TRBV19, the J gene TRBJ2-5, with D unclear. The V end lost 3 bases, the J end lost 3 bases, and 8 bases lay between the germline ends. In germline, CDR1 is LNHDA, CDR2 SQIVND (reference sequence). The CDR3 length is 13 residues. The CDR3 sequence is CASSIFGKETQYF. As DNA, the CDR3 is TGTGCCAGTAGTATTTTCGGAAAAGAGACCCAGTACTTC.

CDR3 in amino acids: CASSLYTQPQHF. The CDR3 DNA reads as TGTGCCAGCAGCTTGTACACTCAGCCCCAGCATTTT. V is TRBV5-6 and J is TRBJ1-5; D gene uncertain. This CDR3 is 12 amino acids long. CDR1 and CDR2 (germline): SGHDT, YYEEEE. Trimming left V 1 base short and J 6 bases short, with 5 bases between.

The V call is TRBV2, the J call TRBJ1-2; D might be TRBD1 (6 bases). V was clipped by 8 bases and J by 6 bases, with 16 bases between them. Germline V gene lookup returns CDR1 SNHLY and CDR2 FYNNEI. This CDR3 spans 13 amino acids. The CDR3 DNA sequence: TGTGCCAGCTTCCAGGCGGGGGCAAATGGCTACACCTTC. Translated, it gives CASFQAGANGYTF.

V and J are TRBV6-5 and TRBJ1-5; D is uncertain. The CDR3 consists of 11 residues. With 8 bases removed from V and 3 bases from J, the gap between germline ends came to 5 bases. Germline V gene data show CDR1 as MNHEY and CDR2 as SVGAGI. The CDR3 spells CASGYNQPQHF. The DNA of the CDR3 is TGTGCCAGCGGCTACAATCAGCCCCAGCATTTT.

This clone was seen more than once but under ten times. The chain employs TRBV15 and TRBJ1-3, with 7 bases matching TRBD1. After removal of 4 bases from V and 2 bases from J, the junction contained 5 bases not matched to a gene. This CDR3 contains 15 residues. CDR1 is LNHNV, CDR2 YYDKDF, per germline (reference sequence). CDR3 nucleotide sequence: TGTGCCACCAGCACTGACAGGGACCCTGGAAACACCATATATTTT. As protein: CATSTDRDPGNTIYF.

The V and J genes are TRBV27 and TRBJ1-2, with TRBD1 matching over 9 bases. CDR3 size: 14 residues. Germline values: CDR1 MNHEY, CDR2 SMNVEV (reference sequence). Losses at the gene ends were 7 bases for V and 7 bases for J; bases not matched to a gene: 10. The CDR3 spells CASTSQGAVGGYTF. In DNA, the CDR3 is TGTGCCAGCACCTCACAGGGGGCCGTGGGTGGCTACACCTTC.

The chain carries TRBV20-1 and TRBJ2-1, with 8 bases identical to TRBD1. This CDR3 contains 11 residues. V shed 7 bases, J shed 10 bases, and the junction held 6 bases outside the gene matches. Germline V gives CDR1 DFQATT, CDR2 SNEGSKA (reference sequence). This chain's CDR3 is CSVQGAREQFF. The CDR3 nucleotides read TGCAGTGTCCAGGGGGCGAGGGAGCAGTTCTTC.

Ten or more counts support this clone. This chain links TRBV27 with TRBJ1-1; possible D gene TRBD1, 5 bases. The CDR3 totals 13 residues. Germline V gives CDR1 MNHEY, CDR2 SMNVEV (reference sequence). Trimming pared 3 bases from V and 3 bases from J, leaving 8 bases between. The CDR3 sequence is CASSFGGYTEAFF. DNA for the CDR3: TGTGCCAGCAGTTTTGGGGGGTACACTGAAGCTTTCTTT.

V gene TRBV19 combines with J gene TRBJ2-4, with unresolved D. The CDR3 has 16 amino acids. Per germline, CDR1 LNHDA and CDR2 SQIVND (reference sequence). The V end was cut by 9 bases, the J end by 1 base, with 19 bases between. In DNA form, the CDR3 reads TGTGCCAGCCTGAAGCTGGGTGGTGGGGCCAAAAACATTCAGTACTTC. This gives the protein CASLKLGGGAKNIQYF.

The rearrangement links TRBV19 to TRBJ1-1; D ambiguous. Looked up from germline, CDR1 is LNHDA and CDR2 is SQIVND (reference sequence). CDR3 size: 14 residues. The V and J ends lost 10 bases and 0 bases respectively, with 15 bases between them. The chain's CDR3 is CATLDLDLNTEAFF. The CDR3 nucleotides are TGTGCCACCCTGGACCTCGACCTGAACACTGAAGCTTTCTTT.

Details on this clone: The same CDR3 arises from other DNA sequences in this sample as well. This chain uses TRBV7-3 with TRBJ1-5; no clear D gene. V was clipped by 2 bases and J by 1 base, with 9 bases between them. Germline V CDR1 and CDR2: SGHTA, FQGTGA. The CDR3 is 15 amino acids. The CDR3 sequence: CASSLSGGSNQPQHF. CDR3 DNA: TGTGCCAGCAGCTTATCCGGCGGGAGCAATCAGCCCCAGCATTTT.

The sample holds one count of this clone. The chain combines TRBV6-5 with TRBJ1-2; TRBD1 is a possible D gene (6 bases). The CDR3 has 16 residues. The germline V gene encodes CDR1 MNHEY and CDR2 SVGAGI. The V and J ends lost 4 bases and 8 bases respectively, with 23 bases between them. CDR3 region: CASSSYPSEGEGGYTF. As DNA, the CDR3 is TGTGCCAGCAGTTCCTACCCCTCGGAGGGGGAAGGAGGCTACACCTTC.

The V and J genes are TRBV5-6 and TRBJ2-7; D not resolved. V dropped 1 base and J dropped 6 bases, with 11 bases sitting between them. Germline CDR1 SGHDT, CDR2 YYEEEE. The CDR3 loop spans 13 amino acids. CDR3 loop: CASSLFSLSEQYF. The CDR3 DNA is TGTGCCAGCAGCTTGTTTAGCCTTTCCGAGCAGTACTTC.

The chain couples TRBV5-1 to TRBJ1-3; unclear D gene. V was pared by 0 bases and J by 0 bases, with 10 bases between. Germline V gene sequence: CDR1 SGHRS, CDR2 YFSETQ. The CDR3 contains 16 residues. The CDR3 coding sequence is TGCGCCAGCAGCTTGGAACTCTCGAGCTCTGGAAACACCATATATTTT. Translating gives CASSLELSSSGNTIYF. Full variable domain (rest looked up from reference TRBV5-1 and TRBJ1-3): KAGVTQTPRYLIKTRGQQVTLSCSPISGHRSVSWYQQTPGQGLQFLFEYFSETQRNKGNFPGRFSGRQFSNSRSEMNVSTLELGDSALYLCASSLELSSSGNTIYFGEGSWLTVV.

The chain employs TRBV29-1 and TRBJ2-7; 8 positions agree with TRBD1. This CDR3 spans 14 amino acids. The J segment lost 0 bases and the V segment lost 4 bases, leaving 5 bases of the junction unmatched. Germline V gene sequence: CDR1 SQVTM, CDR2 ANQGSEA. The CDR3 nucleotides read TGCAGCGTTGTGGGCGGGACAGGCTCCTACGAGCAGTACTTC. This translates into CSVVGGTGSYEQYF.

This chain joins TRBV28 and TRBJ2-7, with 8 positions matching TRBD1. Per germline, CDR1 MDHEN and CDR2 SYDVKM. The V gene end was trimmed by 7 bases and the J gene end by 2 bases; junction bases not matched to a gene: 7. The CDR3 length is 14 residues. CDR3 region: CASTLTGDAYEQYF. DNA of the CDR3: TGTGCCAGCACTTTGACAGGGGACGCCTACGAGCAGTACTTC.

The V gene is TRBV6-5, the J gene TRBJ2-1; tentative D call: TRBD1 (6 bases). CDR3 size: 15 residues. V was pared by 7 bases and J by 0 bases, with 13 bases between. Germline CDR1 and CDR2: MNHEY and SVGAGI. CDR3 nucleotide sequence: TGTGCCAGCAAACTAACGGACAGCTCCTACAATGAGCAGTTCTTC. This translates into CASKLTDSSYNEQFF.

This sequence joins TRBV6-6 and TRBJ1-1; no clear D gene. Germline-derived CDR1 and CDR2 are MNHNY and SVGAGI (reference sequence). CDR3 length equals 9 residues. V was trimmed by 7 bases and J by 11 bases, leaving 8 bases between them. CDR3 region: CASITAAFF. The CDR3 bases are TGTGCCAGCATTACAGCCGCTTTCTTT.

The chain combines TRBV19 with TRBJ2-2; 10 bases line up with TRBD1. The germline CDR1 and CDR2 sequences are LNHDA and SQIVND (reference sequence). V lost 9 bases to trimming and J lost 3 bases; unmatched junction nucleotides: 10. The CDR3 runs 16 residues. This CDR3 is CASNTRTGGDTGELFF. DNA of the CDR3: TGTGCCAGCAACACCCGGACAGGGGGGGACACCGGGGAGCTGTTTTTT.

This chain joins TRBV5-1 and TRBJ1-4; D gene uncertain. The germline V and J ends were trimmed by 10 bases and 1 base, with 11 bases remaining between them. This CDR3 region has 13 residues. In germline, CDR1 is SGHRS, CDR2 YFSETQ. The CDR3 nucleotides are TGCGCCTCAGCGTGGGGAACTAATGAAAAACTGTTTTTT. This gives the protein CASAWGTNEKLFF.